The clone carrying this TCR beta chain has a single count. Genomic DNA per cell subset filled all wells of several immunoSEQ plates. Produced via immunoSEQ multiplex PCR; TCRdb's table is partial and in-frame only. In the table there are 1.5 million to 1.9 million clones, approximately 98% of which are singletons. The data were obtained in a study of shared clonotypes between healthy human individuals. On the study more broadly: Researchers drew samples from two women and a few men aged 18 to 49. Each donor's CD4 naive and CD4 memory cells filled three plates apiece, CD8 naive two, and CD8 memory one.

This TCR came from a man aged 25-45 years in good health. The sequenced sample was naive CD4+ T cells sorted from blood. Documented subset: CD45RA+ positively selected.

CDR3 nucleotide sequence: TGTGCCAGCAGTGAAGGAGGGGGCAGGGCCAACGTCCTGACTTTC. Its protein product is CASSEGGGRANVLTF. The V gene is TRBV6-4, the J gene TRBJ2-6; D may be TRBD1 (7 bases). The CDR3 contains 15 residues. Trimming removed 3 bases from V and 5 bases from J, with 11 bases in between. Germline assignment: CDR1 MRHNA and CDR2 SNTAGT.